These 25 T cell receptor beta chains were all obtained from the same sample, sequenced in a study of sequential checkpoint blockade in melanoma. Treatment here: randomized to nivolumab then ipilimumab (arm A) or the reverse (arm B). TCRdb keeps only in-frame clones here, not all; method: immunoSEQ multiplex PCR. The top ten clones hold under 15% of a sample with under 40,000 clones, about 88% of them seen once. The sequenced sample was CD8+ T cells sorted from blood (inferred from file names), obtained from a patient given nivolumab and ipilimumab in sequence. These receptors were obtained from a human donor with melanoma.

The gene calls are TRBV29-1 and TRBJ1-4, with TRBD1 as a possible D gene (5 bases). CDR1 and CDR2 from the germline V gene are SQVTM and ANQGSEA. There are 13 residues in the CDR3. Trimming took 4 bases from V and 5 from J, leaving 11 bases between them. CDR3 DNA: TGCAGCGTTGGGGGCACAGTGAATGAAAAACTGTTTTTT. Translating gives CSVGGTVNEKLFF.

The J gene is TRBJ2-7, the V gene TRBV7-2; D is perhaps TRBD2 (5 bases). Between the trimmed V and J ends, which lost 2 bases and 6 bases, there was a span of 8 bases. The CDR3 spans 12 residues. Germline CDR1 reads SGHTA; CDR2 reads FQGNSA. The chain's CDR3 is CASSLSGGEQYV. DNA for the CDR3: TGTGCCAGCAGCTTAAGCGGAGGCGAGCAGTACGTC.

V is TRBV27 and J is TRBJ2-1; D is unclear. V lost 7 bases and J 7 bases, leaving 11 bases between the germline ends. The germline CDR1 and CDR2 sequences are MNHEY and SMNVEV (reference sequence). This CDR3 has 12 residues. This CDR3 reads CASTHSSNEQFF. In DNA form, the CDR3 reads TGTGCCAGCACCCACTCTAGTAATGAGCAGTTCTTC.

V usage is TRBV27 and J usage is TRBJ1-5; 8 bases are shared with TRBD1. From germline, CDR1 is MNHEY and CDR2 SMNVEV (reference sequence). The CDR3 has 15 amino acids. With V trimmed by 4 bases and J by 3 bases, 5 bases remained unmatched. The CDR3 region has the DNA TGTGCCAGCAGTTGGGCAGGGGGCATCAATCAGCCCCAGCATTTT. Translated, it gives CASSWAGGINQPQHF.

V is TRBV30 and J is TRBJ2-5; 8 bases match TRBD1. With 1 base clipped from V and 4 bases from J, the junction kept 5 bases outside the gene matches. The CDR3 is 14 residues long. Per germline, CDR1 GTSNPN and CDR2 SVGIG (reference sequence). The CDR3 nucleotides read TGTGCCTGGAGTGGGAGACAGGGGTTAGAGACCCAGTACTTC. This gives the protein CAWSGRQGLETQYF.

The chain employs TRBV18 and TRBJ2-7; D may be TRBD1 (6 bases). This CDR3 comprises 14 residues. The V gene's germline CDR1 is KGHSH and CDR2 LQKENI. The V end was cut by 10 bases, the J end by 0 bases, with 16 bases between. The DNA for the CDR3 is TGTGCCACCACAGGACAGTATGACTCCTACGAGCAGTACTTC. Amino acids: CATTGQYDSYEQYF.

V is TRBV5-6 and J is TRBJ2-3; 9 positions match TRBD1. The germline CDR1 and CDR2 sequences are SGHDT and YYEEEE. V was pared by 3 bases and J by 4 bases, with 6 bases of the junction left unmatched. CDR3 length equals 15 residues. The CDR3 region has the DNA TGTGCCAGCAGCTCCGGGACAGGGTGGGCAGATACGCAGTATTTT. This codes for CASSSGTGWADTQYF.

The chain recombines TRBV27 with TRBJ1-4, with D tentatively TRBD1 (5 bases). The CDR3 has 13 amino acids. Looked up from germline, CDR1 is MNHEY and CDR2 is SMNVEV (reference sequence). V was clipped by 4 bases and J by 12 bases, with 15 bases between them. This chain's CDR3 is CASSWRAQGELFF. In nucleotides, the CDR3 is TGTGCCAGCAGTTGGCGCGCGCAGGGCGAACTGTTTTTT.

The chain uses TRBV15 and TRBJ1-1, with D tentatively TRBD1 (5 bases). V was clipped by 1 base and J by 0 bases, with 9 bases between them. The germline gives CDR1 LNHNV, CDR2 YYDKDF (reference sequence). The CDR3 covers 15 residues. The CDR3 DNA is TGTGCCACCAGCAGAGTGGAACAGGTGAACACTGAAGCTTTCTTT. Its translation: CATSRVEQVNTEAFF.

The rearrangement uses TRBV4-2 and TRBJ2-1, with unresolved D. V shed 4 bases and J shed 5 bases, with 12 bases lying between them. Germline V gene sequence: CDR1 LGHNA, CDR2 YNFKEQ. The CDR3 runs to 14 residues. CDR3 coding DNA: TGTGCCAGCAGCCCAAAATCGGGTAACAATGAGCAGTTCTTC. Its protein is CASSPKSGNNEQFF.

The gene calls are TRBV2 and TRBJ2-7, with D possibly TRBD2 on 5 matching bases. This CDR3 has 14 residues. Trimming pared 3 bases from V and 4 bases from J, leaving 13 bases between. Germline V gene sequence: CDR1 SNHLY, CDR2 FYNNEI. The CDR3 DNA sequence: TGTGCCAGCAGTGAGGGAGACTCCTCGTACGAGCAGTACTTC. The encoded protein is CASSEGDSSYEQYF.

This chain uses TRBV5-4 with TRBJ2-7; 8 bases agree with TRBD2. Germline V gene data show CDR1 as SGHNT and CDR2 as YYREEE (reference sequence). After removal of 0 bases from V and 6 bases from J, the junction contained 5 bases not matched to a gene. This CDR3 is 14 amino acids long. The CDR3 sequence is CASSLEGLESEQYV. CDR3 sequence (DNA): TGTGCCAGCAGCTTGGAGGGACTAGAGAGCGAGCAGTACGTC.

The chain uses TRBV7-9 and TRBJ2-1, with D perhaps matching TRBD2 (6 bases). V was pared by 8 bases and J by 3 bases, with 11 bases between. Germline values: CDR1 SEHNR, CDR2 FQNEAQ (reference sequence). The CDR3 consists of 13 residues. The CDR3 bases are TGTGCCAGCCGGGACTCCCTCTACAATGAGCAGTTCTTC. Protein product: CASRDSLYNEQFF.

The CDR3 is CASSLSTGNLGAQYF. In DNA form, the CDR3 reads TGTGCCAGCAGTTTATCGACAGGAAACTTAGGGGCCCAGTACTTC. The V call is TRBV27, the J call TRBJ2-5; a possible D gene is TRBD1 (6 bases). Trimming shortened V by 0 bases and J by 9 bases, and 17 bases separated the two germline ends. The CDR3 length is 15 residues. CDR1 MNHEY and CDR2 SMNVEV come from the germline V gene (reference sequence).

In its sample, this clone was seen once. The chain carries TRBV30 and TRBJ2-7; 11 bases are shared with TRBD1. V lost 2 bases to trimming and J lost 3 bases; unmatched junction nucleotides: 9. The germline gives CDR1 GTSNPN, CDR2 SVGIG (reference sequence). The CDR3 sequence is 16 residues long. The CDR3 sequence: CAWSPGTGGKLYEQYV. The CDR3 DNA follows: TGTGCCTGGAGTCCGGGGACAGGGGGAAAACTCTACGAGCAGTACGTC.

The V call is TRBV9, the J call TRBJ2-5, with 7 bases matching TRBD1. The germline V gene has CDR1 SGDLS and CDR2 YYNGEE. The CDR3 is 13 residues long. The V gene end was trimmed by 4 bases and the J gene end by 2 bases; junction bases not matched to a gene: 2. This CDR3 reads CASSLGQQETQYF. CDR3 sequence (DNA): TGTGCCAGCAGCCTGGGACAGCAAGAGACCCAGTACTTC.

This clone was seen only a few times. The chain couples TRBV5-1 to TRBJ1-2; no clear D. This CDR3 region has 14 residues. Germline V gives CDR1 SGHRS, CDR2 YFSETQ. V was trimmed by 0 bases and J by 7 bases, leaving 13 bases between them. CDR3 residues: CASSLAGGAGGYTF. CDR3 DNA sequence: TGCGCCAGCAGCTTGGCCGGCGGAGCGGGTGGCTACACCTTC.

V usage is TRBV4-3 and J usage is TRBJ1-1; TRBD1 might be the D (6 bases). The CDR3 totals 13 residues. CDR1 LGHNA and CDR2 YSLEER come from the germline V gene. The V end was cut by 4 bases, the J end by 10 bases, with 16 bases between. The CDR3 sequence: CASSLGGAFGAFF. Here the CDR3 DNA reads TGCGCCAGCAGCCTGGGGGGGGCATTTGGAGCTTTCTTT.

The chain combines TRBV5-6 with TRBJ2-2, with D tentatively TRBD2 (6 bases). CDR1 is SGHDT and CDR2 is YYEEEE in the germline V gene. V gave up 0 bases and J gave up 7 bases, with 7 bases separating them. The CDR3 runs to 13 residues. The CDR3 spells CASSLAGGGELFF. The CDR3 DNA is TGTGCCAGCAGCTTGGCCGGGGGCGGGGAGCTGTTTTTT. Full variable domain (remainder filled in from reference TRBV5-6 and TRBJ2-2): DAGVTQSPTHLIKTRGQQVTLRCSPKSGHDTVSWYQQALGQGPQFIFQYYEEEERQRGNFPDRFSGHQFPNYSSELNVNALLLGDSALYLCASSLAGGGELFFGEGSRLTVL.

The genes are TRBV7-3 and TRBJ2-1; a possible D gene is TRBD1 (6 bases). The germline V and J ends were trimmed by 0 bases and 3 bases, with 6 bases remaining between them. CDR1 and CDR2 from the germline V gene are SGHTA and FQGTGA. This CDR3 comprises 14 residues. The CDR3 protein is CASSLTGGYNEQFF. The CDR3 DNA sequence: TGTGCCAGCAGCTTAACAGGGGGCTACAATGAGCAGTTCTTC.

V gene TRBV11-2 combines with J gene TRBJ2-1; TRBD2 matches 11 bases. The CDR3 has 15 amino acids. Germline V gives CDR1 SGHAT, CDR2 FQNNGV. The V and J ends lost 6 bases and 4 bases, in that order; junction bases with no gene match: 5. Here the CDR3 DNA reads TGTGCCAGCAGTCTAGCGGGAGGTTCTTACAATGAGCAGTTCTTC. Translating it yields CASSLAGGSYNEQFF.

The chain links TRBV9 to TRBJ2-2; TRBD2 matches 10 bases. The CDR3 loop spans 16 amino acids. V trimming: 4 bases; J trimming: 6 bases; junction bases outside the gene matches: 9. CDR1 and CDR2 (germline): SGDLS, YYNGEE. The CDR3 DNA reads TGTGCCAGCAGCAAGTCAAGCGGGAGGGTTTCCGGGGAGCTGTTTTTT. Its protein product is CASSKSSGRVSGELFF.

A single count supports this clone. The chain employs TRBV19 and TRBJ1-1; D gene ambiguous. With 5 bases removed from V and 4 bases from J, the gap between germline ends came to 17 bases. The CDR3 is 15 residues long. Germline V gene data show CDR1 as LNHDA and CDR2 as SQIVND (reference sequence). Here the CDR3 DNA reads TGTGCCAGTAGTCTTCCCAGGTTAACGAGCACTGAAGCTTTCTTT. Protein: CASSLPRLTSTEAFF.

J is TRBJ2-1 and V is TRBV15; 7 nucleotides align to TRBD1. Per the germline V gene, CDR1 is LNHNV and CDR2 is YYDKDF (reference sequence). V trimming: 4 bases; J trimming: 3 bases; junction bases outside the gene matches: 6. This CDR3 is built from 15 residues. CDR3 residues: CATSMDRNFYNEQFF. The DNA of the CDR3 is TGTGCCACCAGCATGGACAGGAATTTCTACAATGAGCAGTTCTTC.

The chain joins TRBV19 to TRBJ2-1; TRBD2 matches 7 bases. CDR1 LNHDA and CDR2 SQIVND come from the germline V gene (reference sequence). The V segment lost 3 bases and the J segment 3 bases; nucleotides outside the gene matches: 5. CDR3 length: 15 residues. The CDR3 sequence is CASSIGGSVYNEQFF. The CDR3 DNA reads as TGTGCCAGTAGTATTGGCGGGAGTGTCTACAATGAGCAGTTCTTC. Full variable domain (outside the CDR3, taken from reference TRBV19 and TRBJ2-1): DGGITQSPKYLFRKEGQNVTLSCEQNLNHDAMYWYRQDPGQGLRLIYYSQIVNDFQKGDIAEGYSVSREKKESFPLTVTSAQKNPTAFYLCASSIGGSVYNEQFFGPGTRLTVL.